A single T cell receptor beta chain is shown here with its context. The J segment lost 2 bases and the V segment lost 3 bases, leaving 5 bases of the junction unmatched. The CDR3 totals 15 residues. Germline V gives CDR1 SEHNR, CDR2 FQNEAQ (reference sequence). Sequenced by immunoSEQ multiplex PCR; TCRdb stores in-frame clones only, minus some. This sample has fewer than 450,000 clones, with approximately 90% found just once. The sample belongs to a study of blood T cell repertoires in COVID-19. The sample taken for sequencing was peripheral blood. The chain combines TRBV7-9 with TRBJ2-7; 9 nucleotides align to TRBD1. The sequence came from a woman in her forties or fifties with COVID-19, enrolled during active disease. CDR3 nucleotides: TGTGCCAGCAGCTTCCGAGGGACAGGGACCTACGAGCAGTACTTC. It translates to CASSFRGTGTYEQYF.